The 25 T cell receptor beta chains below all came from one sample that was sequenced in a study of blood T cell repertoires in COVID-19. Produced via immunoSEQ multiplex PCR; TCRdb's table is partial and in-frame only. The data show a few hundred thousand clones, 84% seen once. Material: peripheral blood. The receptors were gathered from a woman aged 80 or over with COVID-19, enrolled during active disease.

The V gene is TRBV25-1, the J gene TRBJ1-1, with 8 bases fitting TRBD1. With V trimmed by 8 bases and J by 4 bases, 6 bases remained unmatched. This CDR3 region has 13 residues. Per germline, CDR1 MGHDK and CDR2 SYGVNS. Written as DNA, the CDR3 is TGTGCCAGCCGCGGACAGGGAATCACTGAAGCTTTCTTT. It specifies CASRGQGITEAFF.

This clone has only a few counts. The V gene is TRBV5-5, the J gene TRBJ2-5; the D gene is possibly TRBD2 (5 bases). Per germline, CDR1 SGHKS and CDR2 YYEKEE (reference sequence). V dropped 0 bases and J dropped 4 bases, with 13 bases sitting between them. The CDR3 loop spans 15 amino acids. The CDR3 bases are TGTGCCAGCAGCTTGGAACTAAGAGGGTTAGAGACCCAGTACTTC. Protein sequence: CASSLELRGLETQYF. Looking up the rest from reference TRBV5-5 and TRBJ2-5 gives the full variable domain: DAGVTQSPTHLIKTRGQQVTLRCSPISGHKSVSWYQQVLGQGPQFIFQYYEKEERGRGNFPDRFSARQFPNYSSELNVNALLLGDSALYLCASSLELRGLETQYFGPGTRLLVL.

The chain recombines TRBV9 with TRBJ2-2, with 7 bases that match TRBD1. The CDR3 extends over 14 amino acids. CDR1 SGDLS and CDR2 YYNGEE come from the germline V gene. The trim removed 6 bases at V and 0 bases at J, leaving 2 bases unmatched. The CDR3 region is CASKGQANTGELFF. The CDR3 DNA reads TGTGCCAGCAAAGGACAGGCGAACACCGGGGAGCTGTTTTTT. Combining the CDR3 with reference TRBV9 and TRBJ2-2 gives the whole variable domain DSGVTQTPKHLITATGQRVTLRCSPRSGDLSVYWYQQSLDQGLQFLIQYYNGEERAKGNILERFSAQQFPDLHSELNLSSLELGDSALYFCASKGQANTGELFFGEGSRLTVL.

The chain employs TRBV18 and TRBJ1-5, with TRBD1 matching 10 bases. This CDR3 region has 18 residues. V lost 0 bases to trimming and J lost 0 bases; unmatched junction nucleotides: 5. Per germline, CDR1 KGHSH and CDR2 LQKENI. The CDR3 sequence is CASSPPGTGVYSNQPQHF. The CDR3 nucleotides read TGTGCCAGCTCACCACCCGGGACAGGGGTCTATAGCAATCAGCCCCAGCATTTT.

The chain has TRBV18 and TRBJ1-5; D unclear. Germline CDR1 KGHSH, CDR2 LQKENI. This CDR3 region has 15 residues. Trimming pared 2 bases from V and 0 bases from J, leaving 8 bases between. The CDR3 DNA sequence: TGTGCCAGCTCACCAGACAACCATAGCAATCAGCCCCAGCATTTT. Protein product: CASSPDNHSNQPQHF.

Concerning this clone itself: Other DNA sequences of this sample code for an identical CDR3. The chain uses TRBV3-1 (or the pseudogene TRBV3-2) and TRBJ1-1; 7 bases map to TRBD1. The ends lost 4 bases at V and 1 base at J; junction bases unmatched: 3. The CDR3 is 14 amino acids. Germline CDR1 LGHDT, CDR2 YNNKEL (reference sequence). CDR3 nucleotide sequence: TGTGCCAGCAGCCCCCAGGGGGGGAACACTGAAGCTTTCTTT. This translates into CASSPQGGNTEAFF.

CDR3 sequence reads: CASSSTQGFYGYTF. CDR3 nucleotides: TGTGCCAGCAGTTCAACACAGGGGTTCTATGGCTACACCTTC. The V and J genes are TRBV27 and TRBJ1-2, with 7 positions matching TRBD1. V lost 4 bases to trimming and J lost 4 bases; unmatched junction nucleotides: 6. The germline CDR1 and CDR2 sequences are MNHEY and SMNVEV (reference sequence). The CDR3 extends over 14 amino acids.

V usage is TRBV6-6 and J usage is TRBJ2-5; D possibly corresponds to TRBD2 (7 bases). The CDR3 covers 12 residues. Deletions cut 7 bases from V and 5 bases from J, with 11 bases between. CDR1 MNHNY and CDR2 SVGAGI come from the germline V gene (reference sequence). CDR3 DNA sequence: TGTGCCAGCAAGGGGGGGGGCGAGACCCAGTACTTC. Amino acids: CASKGGGETQYF.

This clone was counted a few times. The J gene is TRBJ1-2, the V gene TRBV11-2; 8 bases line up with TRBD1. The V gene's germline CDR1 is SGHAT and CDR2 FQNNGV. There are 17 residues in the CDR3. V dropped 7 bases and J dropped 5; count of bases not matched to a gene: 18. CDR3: CASTGGVGQAGQYGYTF. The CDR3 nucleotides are TGTGCCAGCACCGGAGGAGTGGGACAGGCTGGGCAATATGGCTACACCTTC.

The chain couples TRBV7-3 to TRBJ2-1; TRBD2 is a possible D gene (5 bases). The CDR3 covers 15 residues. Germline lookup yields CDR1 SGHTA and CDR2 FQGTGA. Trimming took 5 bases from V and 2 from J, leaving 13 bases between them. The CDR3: CASSPGVATYNEQFF. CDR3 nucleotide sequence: TGTGCCAGCAGCCCCGGGGTAGCGACCTACAATGAGCAGTTCTTC.

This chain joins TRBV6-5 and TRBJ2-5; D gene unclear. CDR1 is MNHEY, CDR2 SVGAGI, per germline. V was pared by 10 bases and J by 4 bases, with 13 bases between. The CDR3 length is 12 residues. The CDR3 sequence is CAISRMGETQYF. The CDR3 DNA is TGTGCCATTTCGAGGATGGGAGAGACCCAGTACTTC.

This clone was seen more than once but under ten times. The CDR3 sequence: CATSLAETQYF. The DNA of the CDR3 is TGTGCCACCTCACTAGCGGAGACCCAGTACTTC. The chain combines TRBV24-1 with TRBJ2-5; 7 bases line up with TRBD2. J lost 5 bases, V lost 9 bases, and 2 bases had no gene match. The CDR3 is made up of 11 amino acids. Germline V gives CDR1 KGHDR, CDR2 SFDVKD.

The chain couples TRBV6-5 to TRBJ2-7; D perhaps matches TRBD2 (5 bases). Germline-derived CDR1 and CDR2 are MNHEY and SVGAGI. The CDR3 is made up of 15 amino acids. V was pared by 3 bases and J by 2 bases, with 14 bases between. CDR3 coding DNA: TGTGCCAGCAGTTATAGGGAGCTCCCAGCCTACGAGCAGTACTTC. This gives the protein CASSYRELPAYEQYF.

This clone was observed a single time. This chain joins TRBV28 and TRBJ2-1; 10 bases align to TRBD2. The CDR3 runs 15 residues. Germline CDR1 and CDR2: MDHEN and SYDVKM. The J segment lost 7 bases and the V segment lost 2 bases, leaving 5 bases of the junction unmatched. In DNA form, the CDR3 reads TGTGCCAGCAGTTTACCTAGCGGGGGAGGGAATGAGCAGTTCTTC. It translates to CASSLPSGGGNEQFF.

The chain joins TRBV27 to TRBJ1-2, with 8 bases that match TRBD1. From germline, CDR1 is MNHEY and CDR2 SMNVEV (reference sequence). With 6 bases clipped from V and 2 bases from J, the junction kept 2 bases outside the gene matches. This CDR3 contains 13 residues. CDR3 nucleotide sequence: TGTGCCAGCAGACCAGGGGGCAACTATGGCTACACCTTC. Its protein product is CASRPGGNYGYTF.

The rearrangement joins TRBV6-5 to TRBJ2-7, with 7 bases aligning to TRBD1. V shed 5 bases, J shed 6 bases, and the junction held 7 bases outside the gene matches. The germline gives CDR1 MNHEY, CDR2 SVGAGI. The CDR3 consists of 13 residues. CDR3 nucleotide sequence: TGTGCCAGCAGTCCTTATGGGACAGTCGAGCAGTACTTC. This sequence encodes CASSPYGTVEQYF.

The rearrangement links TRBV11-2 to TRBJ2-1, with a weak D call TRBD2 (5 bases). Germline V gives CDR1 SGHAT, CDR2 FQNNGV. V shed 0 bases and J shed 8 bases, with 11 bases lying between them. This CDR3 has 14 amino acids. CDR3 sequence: CASSLDSARDEQFF. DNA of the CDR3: TGTGCCAGCAGCTTAGACTCGGCGCGGGATGAGCAGTTCTTC.

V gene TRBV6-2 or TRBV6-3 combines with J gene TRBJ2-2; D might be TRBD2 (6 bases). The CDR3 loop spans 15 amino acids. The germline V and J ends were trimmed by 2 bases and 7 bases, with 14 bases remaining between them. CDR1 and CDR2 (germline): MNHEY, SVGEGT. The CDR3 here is CASSYRQTGSGELFF. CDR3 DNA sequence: TGTGCCAGCAGTTACCGTCAGACCGGGAGCGGGGAGCTGTTTTTT.

This CDR3 is CATSRAPSGGAREQFF. The CDR3, as DNA: TGTGCCACCAGCAGAGCACCTAGCGGGGGGGCCAGAGAGCAGTTCTTC. The chain uses TRBV15 and TRBJ2-1, with 12 bases that match TRBD2. Germline CDR1 reads LNHNV; CDR2 reads YYDKDF (reference sequence). The CDR3 is 16 amino acids. V trimming: 1 base; J trimming: 10 bases; junction bases outside the gene matches: 8.

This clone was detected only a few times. The CDR3 coding sequence is TGTGCCAGTAGTACCACGGGACAGAGTCATCAGCCCCAGCATTTT. Protein: CASSTTGQSHQPQHF. The chain uses TRBV19 and TRBJ1-5, with 7 bases identical to TRBD1. Germline CDR1 reads LNHDA; CDR2 reads SQIVND (reference sequence). The length of the CDR3 is 15 residues. Unmatched junction bases numbered 8, after V lost 4 bases and J lost 5 bases.

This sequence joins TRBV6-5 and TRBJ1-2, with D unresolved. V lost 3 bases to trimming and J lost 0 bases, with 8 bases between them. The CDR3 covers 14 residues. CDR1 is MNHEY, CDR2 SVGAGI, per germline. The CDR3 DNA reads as TGTGCCAGCAGTTATAGGGAGACTAACTATGGCTACACCTTC. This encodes CASSYRETNYGYTF.

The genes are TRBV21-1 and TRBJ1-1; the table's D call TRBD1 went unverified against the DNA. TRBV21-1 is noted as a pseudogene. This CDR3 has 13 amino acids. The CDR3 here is CARRNRGNTEAFF. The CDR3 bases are TGTGCCCGACGGAACAGGGGGAACACTGAAGCTTTCTTT.

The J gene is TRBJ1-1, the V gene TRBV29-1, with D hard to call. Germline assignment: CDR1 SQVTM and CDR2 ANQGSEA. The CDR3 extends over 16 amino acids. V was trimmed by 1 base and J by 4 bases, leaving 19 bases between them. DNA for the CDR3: TGCAGCGTTGAAGCCCCCGGGGAATTGGGGAGCACTGAAGCTTTCTTT. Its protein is CSVEAPGELGSTEAFF.

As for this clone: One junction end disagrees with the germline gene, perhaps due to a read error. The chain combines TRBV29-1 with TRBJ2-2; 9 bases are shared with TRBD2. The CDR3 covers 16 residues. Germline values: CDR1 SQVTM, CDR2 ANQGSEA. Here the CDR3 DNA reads TGCAGCGTCGAAGGGGGAGCTAGCGGGGCTACCGGGGAGCTGTTTTTT. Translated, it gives CSVEGGASGATGELFF.

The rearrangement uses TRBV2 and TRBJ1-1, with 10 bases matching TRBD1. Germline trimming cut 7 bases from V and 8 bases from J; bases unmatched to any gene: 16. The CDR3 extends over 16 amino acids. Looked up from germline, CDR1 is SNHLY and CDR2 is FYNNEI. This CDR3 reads CASTKGQGIRLFEAFF. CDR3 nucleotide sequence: TGTGCCAGCACCAAGGGACAGGGGATAAGACTGTTCGAAGCTTTCTTT.